This paragraph covers one TCR beta chain sequence. Its specificity is not known. The PCR was carried out with 60 Vbeta primers and 13 Jbeta primers. In the original analysis: Counted up in a later analysis, unique TCR beta chains came to approximately 77 million, with around 10 million shared. Sequenced by immunoSEQ multiplex PCR; TCRdb stores in-frame clones only, minus some. Clone size and the V and J calls come from that table; the DNA yielded D and trimming. This table has some 93,000 clones, 9.4% appearing once. The data originate from a study of cytomegalovirus exposure and HLA in healthy donors. Looking at the study overall: Earlier, approximately 190 million T cells were analyzed, and around 100 million unique TCR beta sequences were found among them.

Overall study results and limits: Most TCR sequences were seen very rarely across donors, but some public TCRs occurred in many.

Specimen: PBMCs. The origin of this receptor is a man in his fifties or sixties in good health and CMV-seropositive.

CDR3 residues: CASSSSATSGRETQYF. The CDR3 nucleotides read TGTGCCAGCAGCTCCTCCGCGACTAGCGGGAGAGAGACCCAGTACTTC. This chain links TRBV11-2 with TRBJ2-5, with TRBD2 matching 12 bases. The CDR3 sequence is 16 residues long. Germline CDR1 is SGHAT and CDR2 is FQNNGV. The V segment lost 4 bases and the J segment 4 bases; nucleotides outside the gene matches: 7.